One sample yielded the 32 T cell receptor beta chains listed below, sequenced in a study of shared clonotypes between healthy human individuals. The assay was immunoSEQ multiplex PCR, and TCRdb's table has in-frame clones only and misses some. The table has about half a million clones, about 84% seen once; the top ten hold approximately 11%. Sample: PBMCs. These TCRs come from a woman aged 40 to 50 in good health. Some clones in this sample may be carry-over from other donors' samples.

V usage is TRBV6-1 and J usage is TRBJ2-1; 13 positions match TRBD2. The CDR3 loop spans 14 amino acids. Trimming removed 8 bases from V and 9 bases from J; junction bases left unmatched: 7. CDR1 MNHNS and CDR2 SASEGT come from the germline V gene. This CDR3 is CASGLAGAGVEQFF. The CDR3 coding sequence is TGTGCCAGCGGACTAGCGGGAGCAGGGGTTGAGCAGTTCTTC.

CDR3 amino acids: CASSPSGKGRPGYTF. In DNA form, the CDR3 reads TGTGCCAGCTCACCAAGTGGAAAAGGGCGTCCAGGCTACACCTTC. V usage is TRBV18 and J usage is TRBJ1-2; D is undetermined. Germline V gene lookup returns CDR1 KGHSH and CDR2 LQKENI. Trimming took 2 bases from V and 8 from J, leaving 18 bases between them. The CDR3 is made up of 15 amino acids.

J is TRBJ2-7 and V is TRBV11-2; either TRBD1 or TRBD2 may supply D (5 bases each). Germline assignment: CDR1 SGHAT and CDR2 FQNNGV. Deletions cut 5 bases from V and 7 bases from J, with 18 bases between. This CDR3 spans 14 amino acids. CDR3 bases: TGTGCCAGCAGCAACACCGGGGCCCGAGGGGAGCAGTACTTC. It specifies CASSNTGARGEQYF.

A word on this clone: A much more abundant neighbour one base away suggests this may be a read error. This chain connects TRBV7-8 to TRBJ2-7; TRBD1 matches at 7 bases. After removal of 1 base from V and 0 bases from J, the junction contained 0 bases not matched to a gene. The CDR3 sequence is 14 residues long. Germline CDR1 SGHVS, CDR2 FQNEAQ. CDR3 coding DNA: TGTGCCAGCAGCTTAGGGGACAGCTCCTACGAGCAGTACTTC. Protein product: CASSLGDSSYEQYF. The full variable domain, completed using reference TRBV7-8 and TRBJ2-7, is GAGVSQSPRYKVAKRGQDVALRCDPISGHVSLFWYQQALGQGPEFLTYFQNEAQLDKSGLPSDRFFAERPEGSVSTLKIQRTQQEDSAVYLCASSLGDSSYEQYFGPGTRLTVT.

On this clone itself: Other DNA sequences in the same sample also yield this CDR3. V usage is TRBV9 and J usage is TRBJ2-3, with D unclear. Germline CDR1 is SGDLS and CDR2 is YYNGEE. The length of the CDR3 is 13 residues. V dropped 0 bases and J dropped 2 bases, with 4 bases sitting between them. The CDR3 spells CASSVGSTDTQYF. CDR3 in DNA: TGTGCCAGCAGCGTAGGTTCCACAGATACGCAGTATTTT.

This chain connects TRBV28 to TRBJ2-7, with D maybe TRBD1 (6 bases). CDR3 length: 13 amino acids. Deletions cut 6 bases from V and 3 bases from J, with 12 bases between. The germline CDR1 and CDR2 sequences are MDHEN and SYDVKM. This chain's CDR3 is CASSPGQSYEQYF. The DNA of the CDR3 is TGTGCCAGCAGCCCGGGACAAAGCTACGAGCAGTACTTC.

J is TRBJ2-3 and V is TRBV29-1; D is uncertain. Germline V gene sequence: CDR1 SQVTM, CDR2 ANQGSEA. V lost 4 bases, J lost 1 base, and 6 bases lay in between. This CDR3 comprises 12 residues. CDR3 nucleotides: TGCAGCGTTGTAGCAGGCACAGATACGCAGTATTTT. Translation gives CSVVAGTDTQYF.

The chain joins TRBV28 to TRBJ2-7, with 11 bases that match TRBD1. CDR3 size: 14 residues. The germline V gene has CDR1 MDHEN and CDR2 SYDVKM. With 5 bases clipped from V and 4 bases from J, the junction kept 4 bases outside the gene matches. CDR3 DNA sequence: TGTGCCAGCAGTCGGGACAGGGGGATTTACGAGCAGTACTTC. Protein product: CASSRDRGIYEQYF.

A note on this clone: A far larger clone is a single base away, which makes a read error likely. Lacking the conserved final phenylalanine or tryptophan, this CDR3 likely reflects a read error. The rearrangement joins TRBV6-6 to TRBJ1-1, with D unclear. The CDR3 has 12 residues. Germline CDR1 and CDR2: MNHNY and SVGAGI (reference sequence). V was pared by 8 bases and J by 5 bases, with 12 bases between. The CDR3 here is CASLLGVTEAFS. CDR3 sequence (DNA): TGTGCCAGCCTTCTCGGGGTAACTGAAGCTTTCTCT.

This rearrangement joins TRBV4-3 to TRBJ1-2; D is ambiguous. Germline-derived CDR1 and CDR2 are LGHNA and YSLEER. V lost 1 base to trimming and J lost 0 bases, with 12 bases between them. The CDR3 sequence is 16 residues long. Here the CDR3 reads CASSQVSFGANYGYTF. For the CDR3, the DNA is TGCGCCAGCAGCCAAGTCTCCTTCGGAGCTAACTATGGCTACACCTTC.

As to this clone: A far bigger clonotype differs at one base, so this is likely a read error. DNA for the CDR3: TGTGCCAGCAGCCCGATCGGGACAGTAAACACTGAAGCTTTCTTT. It translates to CASSPIGTVNTEAFF. The J gene is TRBJ1-1, the V gene TRBV9; 7 positions match TRBD1. From germline, CDR1 is SGDLS and CDR2 YYNGEE. CDR3 size: 15 residues. The junction had 8 bases not matched to a gene; V was cut back by 4 bases and J by 2 bases.

The rearrangement uses TRBV10-3 and TRBJ2-7, with a tentative D call TRBD2 (5 bases). Trimming took off 2 bases at V and 0 bases at J, with 11 bases between the two ends. Looked up from germline, CDR1 is ENHRY and CDR2 is SYGVKD. This CDR3 contains 15 residues. Written as DNA, the CDR3 is TGTGCCATCAGTGAGCTGGAGGTGACCTCCTACGAGCAGTACTTC. Residues: CAISELEVTSYEQYF.

The chain uses TRBV9 and TRBJ1-1; D call uncertain. The V and J ends lost 0 bases and 1 base respectively, with 13 bases between them. The CDR3 contains 16 residues. The germline V gene encodes CDR1 SGDLS and CDR2 YYNGEE. Here the CDR3 reads CASSVGADKRNTEAFF. The CDR3 DNA follows: TGTGCCAGCAGCGTAGGGGCAGATAAGAGGAACACTGAAGCTTTCTTT.

Comment on this clone: A far larger clone is only one base removed, so a read error is likely. Other DNA sequences in the sample encode the same CDR3. The chain uses TRBV28 and TRBJ2-4; 7 bases agree with TRBD2. Looked up from germline, CDR1 is MDHEN and CDR2 is SYDVKM. This CDR3 has 15 residues. CDR3 DNA: TGTGCAAGCAGTTCACCTCTAGCGGTCAAAAACATTCAGTACTTC. Amino acid sequence: CASSSPLAVKNIQYF.

As DNA, the CDR3 is TGTGCCAGTAGTTCGTTGTTTGGACAGGGCTCCTACAATGAGCAGTTCTTC. It specifies CASSSLFGQGSYNEQFF. The chain couples TRBV19 to TRBJ2-1; 8 nucleotides align to TRBD1. From germline, CDR1 is LNHDA and CDR2 SQIVND (reference sequence). The CDR3 spans 17 residues. The junction had 9 bases not matched to a gene; V was cut back by 5 bases and J by 0 bases. Full variable domain (missing parts from reference TRBV19 and TRBJ2-1): DGGITQSPKYLFRKEGQNVTLSCEQNLNHDAMYWYRQDPGQGLRLIYYSQIVNDFQKGDIAEGYSVSREKKESFPLTVTSAQKNPTAFYLCASSSLFGQGSYNEQFFGPGTRLTVL.

The sample holds a few counts of this clone. Mismatch with germline at one junction end may stem from a read error. Other DNA sequences of this sample code for an identical CDR3. V usage is TRBV27 and J usage is TRBJ2-2; D might be TRBD1 or TRBD2, each matching 5 bases. This CDR3 has 11 residues. Germline V lookup: CDR1 MNHEY, CDR2 SMNVEV (reference sequence). CDR3 region: CASIGHRGAVF. Written as DNA, the CDR3 is TGTGCCAGCATTGGACACCGGGGAGCTGTTTTT.

Of note for this clone: A far bigger clonotype differs at one base, so this is likely a read error. The same CDR3 can be traced to other DNA sequences in this sample. V is TRBV27 and J is TRBJ1-1, with D perhaps matching TRBD1 (6 bases). This CDR3 has 14 amino acids. Germline lookup yields CDR1 MNHEY and CDR2 SMNVEV (reference sequence). CDR3 sequence: CASSLSGGRTEAFF. CDR3 coding DNA: TGTGCCAGCAGCTTATCGGGGGGGCGGACTGAAGCTTTCTTT.

Of note for this clone: A far larger clone is off by one base, so a read error is likely. The genes are TRBV28 and TRBJ2-7; TRBD2 might be the D (5 bases). From germline, CDR1 is MDHEN and CDR2 SYDVKM. This CDR3 region has 13 residues. CDR3 protein: CASSRGSSYDQYF. DNA for the CDR3: TGTGCCAGCAGCCGTGGGAGCTCCTACGATCAGTACTTC.

This rearrangement joins TRBV7-3 to TRBJ2-3; D is unresolved. Germline V CDR1 and CDR2: SGHTA, FQGTGA. Trimming cost V 5 bases and J 0 bases, with 9 bases left between them. The CDR3 is 14 amino acids. The CDR3 protein is CASSPSHSTDTQYF. For the CDR3, the DNA is TGTGCCAGCAGCCCTTCTCATAGCACAGATACGCAGTATTTT.

This clone was seen a handful of times. Only one base separates this from a far larger clonotype, so it likely reflects a read error. The J gene is TRBJ2-1, the V gene TRBV27; D is undetermined. Trimming cost V 5 bases and J 9 bases, with 11 bases left between them. The CDR3 covers 12 residues. The germline CDR1 and CDR2 sequences are MNHEY and SMNVEV (reference sequence). CDR3 loop: CASSIGLCEQFF. DNA of the CDR3: TGTGCCAGCAGTATCGGTCTGTGTGAGCAGTTCTTC.

About this clone: One base separates it from a far larger clone, so it is likely a read error. The V gene is TRBV30, the J gene TRBJ1-2, with D tentatively TRBD1 (6 bases). V gave up 3 bases and J gave up 7 bases, with 12 bases separating them. Per the germline V gene, CDR1 is GTSNPN and CDR2 is SVGIG (reference sequence). The CDR3 runs to 12 residues. CDR3 in DNA: TGTGCCTGGAGGGGGGCAGGGGCTGGCTACACCTTC. Its translation: CAWRGAGAGYTF.

The rearrangement joins TRBV27 to TRBJ2-2; possibly TRBD1 for D (6 bases). V lost 4 bases to trimming and J lost 3 bases, with 12 bases between them. CDR1 is MNHEY, CDR2 SMNVEV, per germline (reference sequence). The CDR3 spans 15 residues. Written as DNA, the CDR3 is TGTGCCAGCAGTTCAAGGACAGCCCACACCGGGGAGCTGTTTTTT. As protein: CASSSRTAHTGELFF.

A remark on this clone: The likely explanation is a read error, given a far larger clone one base away. The chain has TRBV2 and TRBJ2-7, with 11 bases lining up with TRBD1. CDR3 length equals 14 residues. The germline CDR1 and CDR2 sequences are SNHLY and FYNNEI. With V trimmed by 7 bases and J by 6 bases, 8 bases remained unmatched. The CDR3 is CASNRTGTGGEQYF. DNA of the CDR3: TGTGCCAGCAATAGAACCGGGACAGGGGGCGAGCAGTACTTC.

The chain couples TRBV30 to TRBJ2-3; 10 bases agree with TRBD2. V trimming: 3 bases; J trimming: 5 bases; junction bases outside the gene matches: 14. The germline CDR1 and CDR2 sequences are GTSNPN and SVGIG (reference sequence). This CDR3 is 17 amino acids long. The CDR3 DNA follows: TGTGCCTGGAGGCATAAGGGGGTTCGACTAGCGGGAGATACGCAGTATTTT. Amino acids: CAWRHKGVRLAGDTQYF.

This chain links TRBV7-3 with TRBJ2-3; D uncertain. Trimming shortened V by 5 bases and J by 5 bases, and 14 bases separated the two germline ends. The CDR3 length is 14 residues. CDR1 and CDR2 (germline): SGHTA, FQGTGA. The CDR3 region is CASSGPEAGDTQYF. The DNA of the CDR3 is TGTGCCAGCAGCGGACCCGAAGCTGGAGATACGCAGTATTTT.

V is TRBV6-1 and J is TRBJ2-3; D gene uncertain. CDR3 size: 15 residues. Trimming left V 0 bases short and J 2 bases short, with 9 bases between. The V gene's germline CDR1 is MNHNS and CDR2 SASEGT. CDR3 DNA: TGTGCCAGCAGTGAAGCTTCGGGTCCCACAGATACGCAGTATTTT. Translation: CASSEASGPTDTQYF.

This chain connects TRBV7-9 to TRBJ2-7; D perhaps matches TRBD2 (6 bases). The V end lost 3 bases, the J end lost 2 bases, and 20 bases lay between the germline ends. This CDR3 region has 17 residues. Germline CDR1 SEHNR, CDR2 FQNEAQ (reference sequence). CDR3 nucleotide sequence: TGTGCCAGCAGCTTTTTAGCCAGCGGGCAATACCCCTACGAGCAGTACTTC. Residues: CASSFLASGQYPYEQYF.

This clone has a single count. Within the sample, other DNA sequences also encode this same CDR3. The V call is TRBV5-1, the J call TRBJ2-2; D is possibly TRBD1 (6 bases). Looked up from germline, CDR1 is SGHRS and CDR2 is YFSETQ. V lost 5 bases and J lost 3, with 8 bases in between. The CDR3 sequence is 13 residues long. CDR3 sequence: CASRGQDTGELFF. DNA for the CDR3: TGCGCCAGCAGGGGACAAGACACCGGGGAGCTGTTTTTT.

The rearrangement uses TRBV7-3 and TRBJ2-2, with D hard to call. CDR1 is SGHTA and CDR2 is FQGTGA in the germline V gene. V lost 6 bases, J lost 7 bases, and 18 bases lay in between. The CDR3 length is 15 residues. The CDR3 DNA follows: TGTGCCAGCAGGCCCACGACCGGGCAGGACGGGGAGCTGTTTTTT. As protein: CASRPTTGQDGELFF.

The chain is built from TRBV15 and TRBJ2-1; no reliable D call. Trimming shortened V by 0 bases and J by 1 base, and 7 bases separated the two germline ends. Germline values: CDR1 LNHNV, CDR2 YYDKDF (reference sequence). The CDR3 loop spans 15 amino acids. The chain's CDR3 is CATSREASSYNEQFF. The CDR3, as DNA: TGTGCCACCAGCAGAGAGGCGTCATCCTACAATGAGCAGTTCTTC.

The rearrangement uses TRBV30 and TRBJ2-1, with D possibly matching TRBD2 (5 bases). Per germline, CDR1 GTSNPN and CDR2 SVGIG (reference sequence). The CDR3 is 16 amino acids. Trimming stripped 2 bases from V and 9 bases from J, with 23 bases between. The CDR3 here is CAWSSDTRRGRVEQFF. CDR3 DNA: TGTGCCTGGAGTAGTGACACTAGGCGAGGAAGAGTTGAGCAGTTCTTC. The full variable domain, with the rest looked up from reference TRBV30 and TRBJ2-1, is SQTIHQWPATLVQPVGSPLSLECTVEGTSNPNLYWYRQAAGRGLQLLFYSVGIGQISSEVPQNLSASRPQDRQFILSSKKLLLSDSGFYLCAWSSDTRRGRVEQFFGPGTRLTVL.

A word on this clone: A clone one base away is much larger, so this may be a read error. The gene calls are TRBV10-3 and TRBJ2-1; no reliable D call. The CDR3 runs to 13 residues. From germline, CDR1 is ENHRY and CDR2 SYGVKD. CDR3 sequence: CTISEYGPNEQFF. Written as DNA, the CDR3 is TGTACCATCAGTGAGTATGGACCCAATGAGCAGTTCTTC.